The next 17 T cell receptor beta chains were all read from a single sample in a study of sequential checkpoint blockade in melanoma. Treatment here: randomized to nivolumab then ipilimumab (arm A) or the reverse (arm B). The table came from immunoSEQ multiplex PCR; TCRdb's copy has only in-frame clones and leaves some out. The table has some 250 clones, around a fifth seen once. The sample was tumor tissue (inferred from file names), taken from a patient given nivolumab and ipilimumab in sequence. The receptors shown here come from a human donor with melanoma.

This clone qualifies as medium-sized. The J gene is TRBJ1-5, the V gene TRBV11-3, with D perhaps matching TRBD1 (5 bases). The CDR3 is made up of 15 amino acids. The germline gives CDR1 SGHNT, CDR2 YENEEA. V lost 3 bases and J lost 4, with 13 bases in between. CDR3 nucleotide sequence: TGTGCCAGCAGCTTCCTAACAGGTGGTAATCAGCCCCAGCATTTT. Its translation is CASSFLTGGNQPQHF.

By sample share, this clone is large. The J gene is TRBJ2-7, the V gene TRBV9, with a tentative D call TRBD1 (6 bases). V lost 2 bases and J lost 2, with 8 bases in between. CDR1 is SGDLS, CDR2 YYNGEE, per germline. The CDR3 is made up of 13 amino acids. In nucleotides, the CDR3 is TGTGCCAGCAGCGTGGCAGGGGCCTACGAGCAGTACTTC. This translates into CASSVAGAYEQYF.

This clone was observed a few times. The chain links TRBV9 to TRBJ1-3; 10 nucleotides align to TRBD1. The CDR3 extends over 16 amino acids. V trimming: 0 bases; J trimming: 6 bases; junction bases outside the gene matches: 6. Germline V gene data show CDR1 as SGDLS and CDR2 as YYNGEE. CDR3: CASSVEGGTGVNTIYF. The DNA for the CDR3 is TGTGCCAGCAGCGTAGAAGGTGGGACAGGGGTAAACACCATATATTTT.

In this sample, this clone turned up a few times. The chain has TRBV11-3 and TRBJ2-3; D not resolved. The germline V gene has CDR1 SGHNT and CDR2 YENEEA. V was clipped by 0 bases and J by 0 bases, with 7 bases between them. CDR3 length equals 15 residues. The CDR3 loop reads CASSLDVGSTDTQYF. The CDR3 bases are TGTGCCAGCAGCTTAGATGTCGGTAGCACAGATACGCAGTATTTT. The full variable domain, its missing parts supplied by reference TRBV11-3 and TRBJ2-3, is EAGVVQSPRYKIIEKKQPVAFWCNPISGHNTLYWYLQNLGQGPELLIRYENEEAVDDSQLPKDRFSAERLKGVDSTLKIQPAELGDSAVYLCASSLDVGSTDTQYFGPGTRLTVL.

This clone is termed medium-sized. This chain uses TRBV11-3 with TRBJ2-5, with 13 bases lining up with TRBD2. The germline gives CDR1 SGHNT, CDR2 YENEEA. The CDR3 runs to 16 residues. V lost 3 bases and J lost 5; bases outside the gene matches: 6. CDR3 protein: CASSLELAGGRETQYF. The DNA of the CDR3 is TGTGCCAGCAGCTTGGAACTAGCGGGAGGGAGGGAGACCCAGTACTTC.

In DNA, the CDR3 is TGTGCCAGCAATATGATAGCGGGGGGAGGCACAGATACGCAGTATTTT. Protein product: CASNMIAGGGTDTQYF. J is TRBJ2-3 and V is TRBV6-8; the match to TRBD2 covers 10 bases. V shed 7 bases, J shed 1 base, and the junction held 8 bases outside the gene matches. The germline V gene encodes CDR1 MNHGY and CDR2 SAAAGT. This CDR3 region has 16 residues.

The chain links TRBV18 to TRBJ1-1, with TRBD1 as a possible D gene (6 bases). V lost 4 bases and J 11 bases, leaving 20 bases between the germline ends. Germline assignment: CDR1 KGHSH and CDR2 LQKENI. This CDR3 region has 14 residues. The CDR3 nucleotides are TGTGCCAGCTCACAACGGGACACTCACCGAAGGGCTTTCTTT. Its translation is CASSQRDTHRRAFF.

By share, this clone counts as large. The rearrangement joins TRBV11-3 to TRBJ2-1; 15 bases align to TRBD2. This CDR3 contains 16 residues. From germline, CDR1 is SGHNT and CDR2 YENEEA. Trimming at V came to 5 bases and at J to 9 bases, leaving 8 bases not matched to a gene. Written as DNA, the CDR3 is TGTGCCAGCAGCGCCGGGACTAGCGGGAGGAGCTTTGAGCAGTTCTTC. Translation: CASSAGTSGRSFEQFF.

Only one count was recorded for this clone. The chain recombines TRBV19 with TRBJ2-5, with 9 positions matching TRBD2. CDR3 length equals 15 residues. CDR1 and CDR2 (germline): LNHDA, SQIVND (reference sequence). V lost 2 bases, J lost 5 bases, and 6 bases stayed unmatched. DNA of the CDR3: TGTGCCAGTAGTATATCGCGGGGGGGGCCGGAGACCCAGTACTTC. Translating it yields CASSISRGGPETQYF. Full variable domain (rest looked up from reference TRBV19 and TRBJ2-5): DGGITQSPKYLFRKEGQNVTLSCEQNLNHDAMYWYRQDPGQGLRLIYYSQIVNDFQKGDIAEGYSVSREKKESFPLTVTSAQKNPTAFYLCASSISRGGPETQYFGPGTRLLVL.

This clone was detected only a few times. J is TRBJ2-1 and V is TRBV9; the match to TRBD2 covers 14 bases. The CDR3 sequence is 18 residues long. V was pared by 0 bases and J by 0 bases, with 2 bases of the junction left unmatched. CDR1 SGDLS and CDR2 YYNGEE come from the germline V gene. The CDR3 DNA is TGTGCCAGCAGCGTAGGACTAGCGGGAGGGCGCTCCTACAATGAGCAGTTCTTC. It specifies CASSVGLAGGRSYNEQFF.

The sample holds a few counts of this clone. The CDR3 DNA sequence: TGTGCCAGCAGTTACTCGATGGGACGGAGCTCCTACGAGCAGTACTTC. As protein: CASSYSMGRSSYEQYF. The chain employs TRBV6-7 and TRBJ2-7; TRBD1 or TRBD2 may be the D gene (5 bases each). TRBV6-7 is classed as an ORF, of uncertain function. The V end lost 0 bases, the J end lost 0 bases, and 12 bases lay between the germline ends. The CDR3 loop spans 16 amino acids.

The chain employs TRBV12-5 and TRBJ2-1; TRBD1 agrees at 7 bases. This CDR3 region has 14 residues. V dropped 2 bases and J dropped 6; count of bases not matched to a gene: 4. Germline CDR1 reads LGHNT; CDR2 reads FRNRAP. The CDR3 nucleotides read TGTGCTAGTGGTTTGCAGGGGGAGCTCAATGAGCAGTTCTTC. Protein product: CASGLQGELNEQFF.

This clone was seen a few times. This chain links TRBV18 with TRBJ1-1, with TRBD1 as a possible D gene (6 bases). The CDR3 consists of 14 residues. The germline V and J ends were trimmed by 3 bases and 0 bases, with 8 bases remaining between them. Germline-derived CDR1 and CDR2 are KGHSH and LQKENI. CDR3 DNA: TGTGCCAGCTCACCCGGACAGCTGAACACTGAAGCTTTCTTT. This encodes CASSPGQLNTEAFF.

The V and J genes are TRBV9 and TRBJ2-2, with a tentative D call TRBD2 (5 bases). The CDR3 extends over 16 amino acids. The V gene lost 2 bases and the J gene lost 4 bases, with 15 bases spanning the gap. CDR1 is SGDLS, CDR2 YYNGEE, per germline. The CDR3 sequence: CASSVGRTVITGELFF. CDR3 in DNA: TGTGCCAGCAGCGTCGGTCGGACTGTTATCACCGGGGAGCTGTTTTTT.

This clone was seen a few times. V gene TRBV6-8 combines with J gene TRBJ2-7, with D possibly matching TRBD2 (7 bases). The CDR3 runs 16 residues. V lost 2 bases to trimming and J lost 7 bases, with 21 bases between them. CDR1 and CDR2 (germline): MNHGY, SAAAGT. CDR3 in amino acids: CASSYGLGGGLLEQYF. CDR3 DNA: TGTGCCAGCAGTTACGGTTTAGGGGGGGGACTGCTTGAGCAGTACTTC.

This clone has more than one count but fewer than ten. The chain combines TRBV23-1 with TRBJ2-2, with 10 bases identical to TRBD2. TRBV23-1 is reported as an ORF; its role is uncertain. V lost 6 bases, J lost 1 base, and 5 bases stayed unmatched. This CDR3 is 16 amino acids long. The CDR3 protein is CASSHGLAENTGELFF. In DNA form, the CDR3 reads TGCGCCAGCAGCCATGGACTAGCGGAGAACACCGGGGAGCTGTTTTTT.

V gene TRBV18 combines with J gene TRBJ1-3, with 7 positions matching TRBD1. CDR1 is KGHSH and CDR2 is LQKENI in the germline V gene. V trimming: 3 bases; J trimming: 4 bases; junction bases outside the gene matches: 9. This CDR3 comprises 16 residues. CDR3 loop: CASSPGGGSGGNTIYF. CDR3 DNA: TGTGCCAGCTCACCCGGAGGGGGCAGCGGGGGAAACACCATATATTTT. The entire variable domain, with the rest obtained from reference TRBV18 and TRBJ1-3, is as follows: NAGVMQNPRHLVRRRGQEARLRCSPMKGHSHVYWYRQLPEEGLKFMVYLQKENIIDESGMPKERFSAEFPKEGPSILRIQQVVRGDSAAYFCASSPGGGSGGNTIYFGEGSWLTVV.